The clone carrying this T cell receptor beta chain was found once. The entry originates in a study of blood T cell repertoires in COVID-19. About the study: COVID-19 samples collected from the United States, Italy and Spain covered acute and convalescent phases. The analysed material was cDNA or gDNA that came from T cells, B-cell-depleted T cells, or PBMCs.

Study processing details: Estimates of nucleated cell counts were drawn from the amplification of reference gene primers. TCRdb's table, derived via immunoSEQ multiplex PCR, lists solely in-frame clones and lacks some. D and trimming were read from the DNA, whereas the V and J calls and clone size are those reported in that table. The sample contains approximately 250,000 clones, 84% of which appear only once. The sequenced sample consisted of peripheral blood. The TCR originated in a human donor in a cohort sampled during active COVID-19.

The CDR3 nucleotides are TGTGCCAGCAGCCGGGCCTCATCGGGGGGGCGTTACGGCTACACCTTC. Residues: CASSRASSGGRYGYTF. This sequence joins TRBV7-9 and TRBJ1-2, with D possibly TRBD1 on 6 matching bases. With 5 bases removed from V and 8 bases from J, the gap between germline ends came to 24 bases. CDR3 length: 16 residues. In germline, CDR1 is SEHNR, CDR2 FQNEAQ (reference sequence).